This is a list of T cell receptor beta chains from one sample in a study of T cell responses to AZD1222 COVID-19 vaccine. Method: immunoSEQ multiplex PCR; TCRdb's copy keeps in-frame clones and lacks some. Found here are 150,000 to 180,000 clones, about 92% of them singletons; the top ten hold 18%. This sample comprised peripheral blood, obtained on day 0 of AZD1222 vaccination. The receptors derive from an adult in good health. CDR3s include the opening cysteine and the closing phenylalanine or tryptophan. The order of the fields is D gene, clone size, V gene, CDR3 length, J gene, CDR3 DNA, CDR3 protein. A D gene is named only where the DNA matches it firmly. A row's size may be missing; if present it is once, few, many or a size class.

NA	NA	TRBV12-3/TRBV12-4	13	TRBJ1-2	TGTGCCAGCAGTTTACGGACCGACGTTGGCTACACCTTC	CASSLRTDVGYTF
NA	NA	TRBV7-9	14	TRBJ2-3	TGTGCCAGCAGCTCCCTCCCACTCACAGATACGCAGTATTTT	CASSSLPLTDTQYF
NA	NA	TRBV12-2	17	TRBJ2-3	TGTGCAAGTCGCTTTTGGAAGGGGGCGAGTGGGACAGATACGCAGTATTTT	CASRFWKGASGTDTQYF
TRBD1	NA	TRBV2	14	TRBJ1-5	TGTGCCAGCAGTCCCGGGACAGACAATCAGCCCCAGCATTTT	CASSPGTDNQPQHF
NA	NA	TRBV7-8	14	TRBJ1-3	TGTGCCAGCACCCATCCGCCCTCTGGAAACACCATATATTTT	CASTHPPSGNTIYF
NA	NA	TRBV7-6	13	TRBJ1-1	TGTGCCAGCAGCTTTAACAGGGTCACTGAAGCTTTCTTT	CASSFNRVTEAFF
NA	NA	TRBV6-5	14	TRBJ2-7	TGTGCCAGCCGGGACGGTCCCCTCGTCTCCGAGCAGTACTTC	CASRDGPLVSEQYF
TRBD1	few	TRBV3-1/TRBV3-2	15	TRBJ1-4	TGTGCCAGCAGCCAAGGGGACAGAACTAATGAAAAACTGTTTTTT	CASSQGDRTNEKLFF
TRBD1	NA	TRBV7-3	14	TRBJ1-6	TGTGCCAGCAGCGTGACAGGGTTGAATTCACCCCTCCACTTT	CASSVTGLNSPLHF
NA	NA	TRBV13	12	TRBJ1-3	TGTGCCAGCGGATACTCTGGAAACACCATATATTTT	CASGYSGNTIYF
NA	NA	TRBV5-8	15	TRBJ1-5	TGTGCCAGCAGTCGCGGGACAACCATGGTCCAGCCCCAGCATTTT	CASSRGTTMVQPQHF
NA	NA	TRBV6-2/TRBV6-3	14	TRBJ1-5	TGTGCCAGCAGTTACGGTACAAGAAATCAGCCCCAGCATTTT	CASSYGTRNQPQHF
NA	once	TRBV7-3	14	TRBJ1-2	TGTGCCAGCAGCATCGACTCCAGGGGTCGGGGCTACACCTTC	CASSIDSRGRGYTF
NA	NA	TRBV2	13	TRBJ1-2	TGTGCCAGCAGTGAGGGCAGGGACTATGGCTACACCTTC	CASSEGRDYGYTF
TRBD1	NA	TRBV7-9	17	TRBJ1-5	TGTGCCAGCAGCCAAGTGACAGGGATGGCTGGCAATCAGCCCCAGCATTTT	CASSQVTGMAGNQPQHF
NA	NA	TRBV12-3/TRBV12-4	13	TRBJ1-6	TGTGCCAGCAGTCAACAGGTTAGGTCACCCCTCCACTTT	CASSQQVRSPLHF
NA	NA	TRBV19	13	TRBJ2-1	TGTGCCAGTAATAACAGGGACCGCAATGAGCAGTTCTTC	CASNNRDRNEQFF
NA	NA	TRBV2	13	TRBJ2-3	TGTGCCAGCAGCGAGGGTGGAACAGATACGCAGTATTTT	CASSEGGTDTQYF
NA	NA	TRBV28	15	TRBJ1-6	TGTGCCAGCCGGGAGGGCCCGCTCTTTAATTCACCCCTCCACTTT	CASREGPLFNSPLHF
NA	NA	TRBV19	13	TRBJ1-3	TGTGCCAGTACCCGGGGGCCTGGAAACACCATATATTTT	CASTRGPGNTIYF
NA	NA	TRBV7-2	14	TRBJ2-7	TGTGCCAGCAGCTTAGCCGTTAGCTCCTACGAGCAGTACTTC	CASSLAVSSYEQYF
NA	NA	TRBV2	11	TRBJ1-5	TGTGCCAGCAGTCCGGGGGCTCACAAGAATTTT	CASSPGAHKNF